This T cell receptor (beta chain) was profiled in a study of T cells after yellow fever vaccination. The CDR3 is 15 residues long. V was cut by 4 bases and J by 0 bases, with 8 bases left in between. Germline CDR1 is SGHNT and CDR2 is YYREEE (reference sequence). Each CDR3 protein is one row after TCRdb ran MiXCR on the 5' RACE reads. The sample contains about 210,000 distinct CDR3 sequences, approximately 3.3% of which appear only once. This clonotype was found many times. The input for sequencing was CD4+ T cells sorted from PBMCs, taken 10 days after the yellow fever booster vaccination. This chain connects TRBV5-4 to TRBJ2-6, with D tentatively TRBD1 (5 bases). The receptor comes from a man between 18 and 29 years old who received the YFV17D yellow fever vaccine. The DNA of the CDR3 is TGTGCCAGCAGCCTCAGGGACTCTGGGGCCAACGTCCTGACTTTC. Translating it yields CASSLRDSGANVLTF.